This T cell receptor beta chain was sequenced in a study of blood T cell repertoires in COVID-19. Study-level information: COVID-19 samples collected from the United States, Italy and Spain covered acute and convalescent phases.

The germline V gene encodes CDR1 SGHAT and CDR2 FQNNGV. V gave up 5 bases and J gave up 9 bases, with 19 bases separating them. The CDR3 has 14 residues. Authors' processing steps: Reference gene primer amplification yielded estimated nucleated cell counts. Clones were sequenced by immunoSEQ multiplex PCR, and TCRdb holds only the in-frame ones, with some missing. V, J and clone size reflect that table, while D and trimming were determined from the DNA. The sample lists 250,000 to 300,000 clones, more than 75% occurring once. The receptor was isolated from a woman aged 40-49 years who had recovered from COVID-19. Sequencing was done on a sample of peripheral blood. This chain joins TRBV11-2 and TRBJ2-5; D perhaps matches TRBD2 (6 bases). CDR3 residues: CASSHSSYGGAQYF. In nucleotides, the CDR3 is TGTGCCAGCAGCCATTCGTCGTATGGAGGGGCCCAGTACTTC. Full variable domain (outside the CDR3, taken from reference TRBV11-2 and TRBJ2-5): EAGVAQSPRYKIIEKRQSVAFWCNPISGHATLYWYQQILGQGPKLLIQFQNNGVVDDSQLPKDRFSAERLKGVDSTLKIQPAKLEDSAVYLCASSHSSYGGAQYFGPGTRLLVL.